Following are 27 T cell receptor beta chains from one sample sequenced in a study of blood T cell repertoires in COVID-19. Produced via immunoSEQ multiplex PCR; TCRdb's table is partial and in-frame only. This table holds approximately 110,000 clones, nearly 85% found once. Sequencing input: peripheral blood. The origin of the receptors is a woman aged 45-60 years with acute or convalescent COVID-19.

This clone has only one observation. The rearrangement links TRBV27 to TRBJ2-1, with 11 bases matching TRBD2. V shed 8 bases, J shed 2 bases, and the junction held 8 bases outside the gene matches. This CDR3 is 16 amino acids long. Germline loops: CDR1 MNHEY, CDR2 SMNVEV (reference sequence). CDR3 DNA sequence: TGTGCCAGCCGTACCCGACTAGCGGGGACCTACAATGAGCAGTTCTTC. It yields the protein CASRTRLAGTYNEQFF.

This clone was counted a single time. The gene calls are TRBV28 and TRBJ1-5; D is unclear. V was clipped by 5 bases and J by 6 bases, with 8 bases between them. The CDR3 is 12 amino acids. Per germline, CDR1 MDHEN and CDR2 SYDVKM. The CDR3 bases are TGTGCCAGCAGTCTCTCAGGTCAGCCCCAGCATTTT. It yields the protein CASSLSGQPQHF.

V is TRBV10-3 and J is TRBJ1-4, with 10 positions matching TRBD1. The length of the CDR3 is 15 residues. Per the germline V gene, CDR1 is ENHRY and CDR2 is SYGVKD. V shed 3 bases, J shed 5 bases, and the junction held 3 bases outside the gene matches. CDR3 amino acids: CAISEQTGGNEKLFF. The CDR3 DNA is TGTGCCATCAGTGAACAGACAGGGGGCAATGAAAAACTGTTTTTT.

J is TRBJ1-2 and V is TRBV19; D unresolved. Trimming removed 1 base from V and 4 bases from J, with 10 bases in between. Germline V gives CDR1 LNHDA, CDR2 SQIVND (reference sequence). CDR3 length: 14 amino acids. The CDR3 nucleotides are TGTGCCAGTAGTATAGGAACGGTTAGCTATGGCTACACCTTC. This codes for CASSIGTVSYGYTF.

The chain couples TRBV7-3 to TRBJ1-5; D might be TRBD1 (5 bases). CDR1 is SGHTA and CDR2 is FQGTGA in the germline V gene. V lost 1 base and J 9 bases, leaving 10 bases between the germline ends. The CDR3 length is 13 residues. The CDR3 DNA sequence: TGTGCCAGCAGCTTAAGAATGGGGGGGCCCCAGCATTTT. This translates into CASSLRMGGPQHF.

Turning to this clone: Germline and junction disagree at one end, which may indicate a read error. The chain carries TRBV7-9 and TRBJ1-4, with 8 bases that match TRBD1. Germline V CDR1 and CDR2: SEHNR, FQNEAQ (reference sequence). The CDR3 extends over 14 amino acids. CDR3 in DNA: TGTGCCAGCAGCTTCGACAGGGGTAATGGAAAACTGTTTTTT. Its translation: CASSFDRGNGKLFF.

This sequence joins TRBV7-9 and TRBJ1-4; no reliable D call. CDR3 length equals 16 residues. Germline V gene data show CDR1 as SEHNR and CDR2 as FQNEAQ (reference sequence). Trimming shortened V by 5 bases and J by 1 base, and 14 bases separated the two germline ends. The DNA of the CDR3 is TGTGCCAGCAGCCCAATTGCGACGGGAACTAATGAAAAACTGTTTTTT. Its protein is CASSPIATGTNEKLFF.

V gene TRBV28 combines with J gene TRBJ2-1; TRBD1 matches at 9 bases. The V gene end was trimmed by 5 bases and the J gene end by 2 bases; junction bases not matched to a gene: 7. Looked up from germline, CDR1 is MDHEN and CDR2 is SYDVKM. This CDR3 has 16 residues. Here the CDR3 reads CASSQNTGGAYNEQFF. CDR3 DNA sequence: TGTGCCAGCAGTCAAAATACAGGGGGCGCCTACAATGAGCAGTTCTTC.

V gene TRBV5-1 combines with J gene TRBJ1-1; 7 nucleotides line up with TRBD1. Germline V gives CDR1 SGHRS, CDR2 YFSETQ. Unmatched junction bases numbered 2, after V lost 2 bases and J lost 1 base. This CDR3 comprises 14 residues. The CDR3 sequence is CASSFRTGNTEAFF. The CDR3 coding sequence is TGCGCCAGCAGCTTCCGGACAGGGAACACTGAAGCTTTCTTT.

The V gene is TRBV7-8, the J gene TRBJ2-4; 10 positions match TRBD2. CDR1 is SGHVS, CDR2 FQNEAQ, per germline. The CDR3 is made up of 19 amino acids. Losses at the gene ends were 6 bases for V and 3 bases for J; bases not matched to a gene: 17. CDR3 coding DNA: TGTGCCAGCAGTCTGGTTTATAGAGCGGGGGGGCCTAGCAAAAACATTCAGTACTTC. This codes for CASSLVYRAGGPSKNIQYF.

This chain connects TRBV5-4 to TRBJ2-7, with 7 bases lining up with TRBD1. V gave up 1 base and J gave up 0 bases; unmatched junction bases: 4. Germline-derived CDR1 and CDR2 are SGHNT and YYREEE (reference sequence). The CDR3 has 15 amino acids. CDR3 protein: CASSLRTGRSYEQYF. CDR3 nucleotide sequence: TGTGCCAGCAGCTTGCGGACAGGTCGCTCCTACGAGCAGTACTTC.

CDR3 DNA: TGTGCCAGCAGCTTGCGGGAGGTGGGGGATGAAAAACTGTTTTTT. Translation: CASSLREVGDEKLFF. This chain links TRBV5-5 with TRBJ1-4, with D perhaps matching TRBD1 (5 bases). V was shortened by 1 base and J by 6 bases, with 13 bases between the two germline ends. This CDR3 has 15 residues. The germline CDR1 and CDR2 sequences are SGHKS and YYEKEE (reference sequence).

This chain joins TRBV19 and TRBJ1-2, with a tentative D call TRBD1 (5 bases). The CDR3 covers 15 residues. Germline assignment: CDR1 LNHDA and CDR2 SQIVND (reference sequence). V was cut by 7 bases and J by 0 bases, with 15 bases left in between. The CDR3 DNA reads TGTGCCAGTAAACAGGTTTCCGCATCTAACTATGGCTACACCTTC. This sequence encodes CASKQVSASNYGYTF.

The chain carries TRBV12-3 or TRBV12-4 and TRBJ2-7; possibly TRBD1 for D (5 bases). CDR3 size: 13 residues. V was cut by 3 bases and J by 2 bases, with 8 bases left in between. CDR3 sequence (DNA): TGTGCCAGCAGTTTTTCAGGGCCCTACGAGCAGTACTTC. It encodes CASSFSGPYEQYF.

This chain connects TRBV19 to TRBJ1-2; D is unresolved. There are 15 residues in the CDR3. Germline V gene data show CDR1 as LNHDA and CDR2 as SQIVND (reference sequence). Trimming removed 7 bases from V and 2 bases from J, with 17 bases in between. CDR3 sequence (DNA): TGTGCCAGTACTCTTTCCTCCTCTTCCAACTATGGCTACACCTTC. Amino acids: CASTLSSSSNYGYTF.

This rearrangement joins TRBV6-6 to TRBJ1-5, with 8 bases fitting TRBD1. The ends lost 5 bases at V and 5 bases at J; junction bases unmatched: 8. There are 15 residues in the CDR3. The V gene's germline CDR1 is MNHNY and CDR2 SVGAGI (reference sequence). The CDR3 region has the DNA TGTGCCAGCAGTGCCGGGACAGGAGTTCATCAGCCCCAGCATTTT. Translation: CASSAGTGVHQPQHF.

The V call is TRBV10-3, the J call TRBJ2-7; a weak D match, TRBD2 (7 bases). Germline V lookup: CDR1 ENHRY, CDR2 SYGVKD. Trimming cost V 4 bases and J 6 bases, with 19 bases left between them. The CDR3 has 15 amino acids. CDR3 coding DNA: TGTGCCATCAGTGCCAGGGAGGGGGTTAATACCGAGCAGTACTTC. The encoded protein is CAISAREGVNTEQYF.

The rearrangement joins TRBV15 to TRBJ2-3; 9 nucleotides match TRBD2. CDR1 is LNHNV, CDR2 YYDKDF, per germline (reference sequence). The CDR3 is made up of 18 amino acids. Germline trimming cut 1 base from V and 2 bases from J; bases unmatched to any gene: 10. The CDR3 is CATSRGLGTSTLTDTQYF. As DNA, the CDR3 is TGTGCCACCAGCAGAGGGCTCGGGACTAGCACCCTCACAGATACGCAGTATTTT.

The rearrangement uses TRBV28 and TRBJ2-6; unclear D gene. CDR1 and CDR2 (germline): MDHEN, SYDVKM. V lost 6 bases and J 0 bases, leaving 9 bases between the germline ends. This CDR3 comprises 15 residues. CDR3 coding DNA: TGTGCCAGCAGCGACACCAGCTCTGGGGCCAACGTCCTGACTTTC. It is translated as CASSDTSSGANVLTF.

The chain's CDR3 is CASSPTQTRAEAFF. DNA for the CDR3: TGTGCCAGCTCACCAACCCAGACCCGGGCTGAAGCTTTCTTT. This rearrangement joins TRBV18 to TRBJ1-1; D is undetermined. V lost 2 bases and J 6 bases, leaving 13 bases between the germline ends. The germline gives CDR1 KGHSH, CDR2 LQKENI. The length of the CDR3 is 14 residues.

The chain is built from TRBV10-3 and TRBJ1-4; 7 positions match TRBD1. J gave up 3 bases and V 5 bases, and 9 bases lay outside the gene matches. Germline-derived CDR1 and CDR2 are ENHRY and SYGVKD. The CDR3 sequence is 16 residues long. The CDR3 reads CAISRTGEGPNEKLFF. The CDR3 DNA sequence: TGTGCCATCAGTAGAACAGGGGAAGGGCCTAATGAAAAACTGTTTTTT.

This chain joins TRBV5-4 and TRBJ2-3, with D possibly TRBD1 on 6 matching bases. The CDR3 is made up of 15 amino acids. CDR1 is SGHNT, CDR2 YYREEE, per germline (reference sequence). Deletions cut 3 bases from V and 4 bases from J, with 15 bases between. The CDR3 coding sequence is TGTGCCAGCAGCTCGACCCAGAAGGGGGCAGATACGCAGTATTTT. Protein product: CASSSTQKGADTQYF.

The V gene is TRBV13, the J gene TRBJ1-2; 7 bases map to TRBD1. V lost 0 bases to trimming and J lost 8 bases; unmatched junction nucleotides: 9. CDR1 and CDR2 (germline): PRHDT, FYEKMQ (reference sequence). This CDR3 contains 15 residues. The CDR3 loop reads CASSLGRRGIGGYTF. CDR3 DNA: TGTGCCAGCAGCTTAGGACGCAGGGGGATTGGGGGCTACACCTTC.

The chain combines TRBV12-3 or TRBV12-4 with TRBJ1-1; maybe TRBD1 (6 bases). This CDR3 has 13 residues. The V end was cut by 7 bases, the J end by 6 bases, with 15 bases between. CDR3 sequence: CASNRDIPSEAFF. DNA for the CDR3: TGTGCCAGCAACCGGGACATTCCATCTGAAGCTTTCTTT.

The chain employs TRBV5-4 and TRBJ1-2, with TRBD1 matching 7 bases. CDR1 and CDR2 (germline): SGHNT, YYREEE (reference sequence). With V trimmed by 0 bases and J by 4 bases, 12 bases remained unmatched. This CDR3 spans 17 amino acids. The CDR3 DNA reads as TGTGCCAGCAGCTTGGGACGGCAGGGGGTATTTGGCTATGGCTACACCTTC. This gives the protein CASSLGRQGVFGYGYTF.

The V and J genes are TRBV5-1 and TRBJ1-1; 9 positions match TRBD1. The CDR3 runs to 14 residues. The J segment lost 4 bases and the V segment lost 3 bases, leaving 4 bases of the junction unmatched. Germline CDR1 SGHRS, CDR2 YFSETQ. The chain's CDR3 is CASSSSTGGTEAFF. DNA of the CDR3: TGCGCCAGCAGCTCCTCGACAGGGGGCACTGAAGCTTTCTTT.

The chain couples TRBV2 to TRBJ1-1; maybe TRBD1 (5 bases). Trimming removed 4 bases at V and 5 bases at J, with 17 bases between. CDR3 size: 15 residues. Germline V CDR1 and CDR2: SNHLY, FYNNEI. Here the CDR3 reads CASSVRGEVGTEAFF. CDR3 nucleotides: TGTGCCAGCAGTGTCCGGGGGGAAGTAGGGACTGAAGCTTTCTTT.